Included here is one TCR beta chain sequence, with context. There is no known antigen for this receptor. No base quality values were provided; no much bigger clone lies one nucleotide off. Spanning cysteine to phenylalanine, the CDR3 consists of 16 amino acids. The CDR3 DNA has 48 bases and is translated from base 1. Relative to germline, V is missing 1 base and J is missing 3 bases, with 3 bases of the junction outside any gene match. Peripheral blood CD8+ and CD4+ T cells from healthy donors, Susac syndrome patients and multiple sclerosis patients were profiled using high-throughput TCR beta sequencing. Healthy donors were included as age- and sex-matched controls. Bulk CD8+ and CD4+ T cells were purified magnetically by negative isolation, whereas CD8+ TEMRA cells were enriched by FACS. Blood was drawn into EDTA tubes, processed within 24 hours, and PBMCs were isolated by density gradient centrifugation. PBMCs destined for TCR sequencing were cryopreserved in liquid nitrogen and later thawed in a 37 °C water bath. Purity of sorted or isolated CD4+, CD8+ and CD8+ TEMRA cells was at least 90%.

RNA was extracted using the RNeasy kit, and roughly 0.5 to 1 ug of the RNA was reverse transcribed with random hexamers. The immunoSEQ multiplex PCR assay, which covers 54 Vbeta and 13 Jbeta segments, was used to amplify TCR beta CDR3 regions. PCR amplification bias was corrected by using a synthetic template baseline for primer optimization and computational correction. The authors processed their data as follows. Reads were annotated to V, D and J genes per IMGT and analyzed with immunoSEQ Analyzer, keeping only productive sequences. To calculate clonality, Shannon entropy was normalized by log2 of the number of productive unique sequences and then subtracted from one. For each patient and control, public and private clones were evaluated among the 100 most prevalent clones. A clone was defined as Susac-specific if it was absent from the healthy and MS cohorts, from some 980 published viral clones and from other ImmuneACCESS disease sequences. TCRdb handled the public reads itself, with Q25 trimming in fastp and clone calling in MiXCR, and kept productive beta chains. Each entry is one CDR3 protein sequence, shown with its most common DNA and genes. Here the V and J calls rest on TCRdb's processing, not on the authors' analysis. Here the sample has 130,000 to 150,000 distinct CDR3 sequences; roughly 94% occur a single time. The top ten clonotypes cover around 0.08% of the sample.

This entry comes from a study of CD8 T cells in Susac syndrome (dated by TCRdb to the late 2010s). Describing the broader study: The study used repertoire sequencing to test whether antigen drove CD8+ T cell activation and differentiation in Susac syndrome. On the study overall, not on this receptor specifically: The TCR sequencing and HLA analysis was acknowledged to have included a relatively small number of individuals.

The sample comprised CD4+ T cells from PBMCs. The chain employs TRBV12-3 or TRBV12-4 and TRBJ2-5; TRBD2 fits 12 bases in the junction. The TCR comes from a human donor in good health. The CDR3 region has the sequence CASSLGSSGREETQYF. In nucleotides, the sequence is TGTGCCAGCAGTTTAGGGTCTAGCGGGAGGGAAGAGACCCAGTACTTC.